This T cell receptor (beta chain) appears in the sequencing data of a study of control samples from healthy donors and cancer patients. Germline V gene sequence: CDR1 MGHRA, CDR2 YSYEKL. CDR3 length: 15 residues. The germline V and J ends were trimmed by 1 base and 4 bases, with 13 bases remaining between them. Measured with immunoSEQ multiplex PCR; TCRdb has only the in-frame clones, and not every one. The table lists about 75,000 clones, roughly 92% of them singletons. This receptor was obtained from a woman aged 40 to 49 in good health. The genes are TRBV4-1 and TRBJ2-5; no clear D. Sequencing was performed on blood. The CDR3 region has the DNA TGCGCCAGCAGCCAAGTCCTCCAGGAACGAGAGACCCAGTACTTC. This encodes CASSQVLQERETQYF.